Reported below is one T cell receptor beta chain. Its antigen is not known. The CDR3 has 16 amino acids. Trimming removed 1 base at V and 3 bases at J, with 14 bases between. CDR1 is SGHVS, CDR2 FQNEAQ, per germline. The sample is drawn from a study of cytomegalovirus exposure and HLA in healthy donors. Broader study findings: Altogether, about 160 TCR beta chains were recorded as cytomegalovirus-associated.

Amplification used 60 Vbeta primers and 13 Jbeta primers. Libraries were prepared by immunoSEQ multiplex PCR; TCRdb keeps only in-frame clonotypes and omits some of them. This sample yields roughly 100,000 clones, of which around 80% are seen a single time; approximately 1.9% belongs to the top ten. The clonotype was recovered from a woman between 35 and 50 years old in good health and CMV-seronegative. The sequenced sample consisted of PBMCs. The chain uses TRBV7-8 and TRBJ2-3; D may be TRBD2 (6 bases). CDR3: CASSLVAGGRTDTQYF. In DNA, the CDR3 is TGTGCCAGCAGCTTAGTTGCCGGGGGAAGGACAGATACGCAGTATTTT.